These 14 T cell receptor beta chains were sequenced from one sample in a study of a mutant IDH1 vaccine in newly diagnosed glioma. Their specific antigens are unknown. Some clones are missing from TCRdb's copy, which holds only in-frame ones; the method was immunoSEQ multiplex PCR. The top ten hold approximately 3.1% of the sample, which has nearly 55,000 clones, approximately 81% seen once. Stated time point: week 5, during vaccination. Doses consisted of 300 ug of mutant IDH1 20-mer peptide each, paired with topical imiquimod. The specimen was PBMCs, collected from a glioma patient whose treatment included an IDH1 peptide vaccine. The receptors here all came from a man aged 30 to 39 with glioma.

This clone was seen once. CDR3 in amino acids: CASSEGPKPAYEQYF. The CDR3 DNA sequence: TGTGCCAGCAGTGAAGGTCCTAAACCCGCCTACGAGCAGTACTTC. The chain links TRBV6-1 to TRBJ2-7; D is undetermined. The CDR3 is made up of 15 amino acids. Germline CDR1 and CDR2: MNHNS and SASEGT. Trimming cost V 1 base and J 2 bases, with 12 bases left between them.

This chain joins TRBV10-3 and TRBJ2-3; D is possibly TRBD1 (5 bases). Germline V gene data show CDR1 as ENHRY and CDR2 as SYGVKD. There are 19 residues in the CDR3. The ends were cut back, 0 bases at V and 2 bases at J, with 21 bases in the middle. CDR3: CAISESSRGGRASTDTQYF. CDR3 in DNA: TGTGCCATCAGTGAGTCGAGTAGGGGTGGTAGGGCCTCCACAGATACGCAGTATTTT.

The gene calls are TRBV19 and TRBJ2-5; 8 bases map to TRBD2. The J call may not be correct, given that the DNA end is closer to TRBJ2-7. This CDR3 is built from 15 residues. Per germline, CDR1 LNHDA and CDR2 SQIVND (reference sequence). The CDR3 DNA reads TGTGCCAGTAGTATGGAGCGGGGGAACTCCTACGAGCAGTACTTC. Its protein product is CASSMERGNSYEQYF.

V and J are TRBV27 and TRBJ2-7; a weak D match, TRBD1 (6 bases). CDR3 length: 15 residues. Per germline, CDR1 MNHEY and CDR2 SMNVEV (reference sequence). V lost 3 bases, J lost 0 bases, and 12 bases lay in between. The chain's CDR3 is CASSFGDRSSYEQYF. CDR3 coding DNA: TGTGCCAGCAGTTTTGGAGACAGGAGCTCCTACGAGCAGTACTTC.

V and J are TRBV5-1 and TRBJ1-2; D unclear. CDR3 length: 13 amino acids. Germline-derived CDR1 and CDR2 are SGHRS and YFSETQ. The V end was cut by 0 bases, the J end by 4 bases, with 7 bases between. The CDR3 nucleotides read TGCGCCAGCAGCTTGGCATCCTCCTATGGCTACACCTTC. Translation: CASSLASSYGYTF.

The CDR3 nucleotides read TGCGCCAGCAGCTTTGGGGACAGGGATGGCGGGGAGCTGTTTTTT. This sequence encodes CASSFGDRDGGELFF. The chain carries TRBV5-1 and TRBJ2-2; TRBD1 matches 9 bases. CDR3 size: 15 residues. The trim removed 2 bases at V and 7 bases at J, leaving 6 bases unmatched. CDR1 is SGHRS, CDR2 YFSETQ, per germline.

This sequence joins TRBV6-5 and TRBJ2-7; no clear D gene. Germline V gene sequence: CDR1 MNHEY, CDR2 SVGAGI. This CDR3 spans 11 amino acids. Between the trimmed V and J ends, which lost 6 bases and 0 bases, there was a span of 3 bases. The chain's CDR3 is CASRDSYEQYF. The CDR3 DNA reads TGTGCCAGCAGAGACTCCTACGAGCAGTACTTC.

V usage is TRBV19 and J usage is TRBJ2-7; a weak D match, TRBD2 (7 bases). CDR1 is LNHDA, CDR2 SQIVND, per germline (reference sequence). CDR3 length: 15 amino acids. Trimming stripped 5 bases from V and 3 bases from J, with 17 bases between. CDR3 region: CASSPLGGGNYEQYF. The CDR3 region has the DNA TGTGCCAGTAGTCCCTTAGGCGGGGGCAACTACGAGCAGTACTTC.

This chain uses TRBV6-5 with TRBJ2-3; TRBD1 aligns across 7 bases. Trimming removed 10 bases from V and 0 bases from J; junction bases left unmatched: 7. Germline CDR1 MNHEY, CDR2 SVGAGI. There are 14 residues in the CDR3. The CDR3 protein is CATATGSSTDTQYF. CDR3 nucleotide sequence: TGTGCCACCGCGACAGGGAGTAGCACAGATACGCAGTATTTT.

The rearrangement links TRBV19 to TRBJ1-2; 8 bases map to TRBD1. Germline V gives CDR1 LNHDA, CDR2 SQIVND (reference sequence). CDR3 length equals 13 residues. J was trimmed by 5 bases and V by 3 bases; bases with no gene match: 2. In DNA, the CDR3 is TGTGCCAGTAGTATCGGGACAGGTTATGGCTACACCTTC. This gives the protein CASSIGTGYGYTF.

J is TRBJ1-5 and V is TRBV6-1; no clear D gene. This CDR3 is 15 amino acids long. The V end lost 7 bases, the J end lost 3 bases, and 16 bases lay between the germline ends. CDR1 and CDR2 from the germline V gene are MNHNS and SASEGT. CDR3 in amino acids: CASNEAGDDNQPQHF. The CDR3 DNA reads TGTGCCAGCAATGAGGCCGGGGATGACAATCAGCCCCAGCATTTT.

The chain employs TRBV9 and TRBJ2-5; 7 nucleotides agree with TRBD2. The CDR3 sequence is 15 residues long. Germline values: CDR1 SGDLS, CDR2 YYNGEE. The junction had 10 bases not matched to a gene; V was cut back by 3 bases and J by 5 bases. The CDR3 sequence: CASSAPFGGSETQYF. The CDR3 DNA sequence: TGTGCCAGCAGCGCCCCATTCGGGGGGTCCGAGACCCAGTACTTC.

The V gene is TRBV10-1, the J gene TRBJ1-2; 8 bases agree with TRBD1. The V segment lost 6 bases and the J segment 6 bases; nucleotides outside the gene matches: 6. Germline values: CDR1 WNHNN, CDR2 SYGVQD (reference sequence). This CDR3 has 13 residues. This chain's CDR3 is CASSAGQGHGYTF. The CDR3 bases are TGCGCCAGCAGCGCAGGACAGGGCCATGGCTACACCTTC.

The V gene is TRBV19, the J gene TRBJ1-1; 11 nucleotides line up with TRBD1. This CDR3 has 12 residues. Germline values: CDR1 LNHDA, CDR2 SQIVND (reference sequence). V lost 10 bases, J lost 7 bases, and 5 bases stayed unmatched. The CDR3 DNA reads TGTGCCACCGGGACAGGGGGAATTGAAGCTTTCTTT. Its translation: CATGTGGIEAFF.